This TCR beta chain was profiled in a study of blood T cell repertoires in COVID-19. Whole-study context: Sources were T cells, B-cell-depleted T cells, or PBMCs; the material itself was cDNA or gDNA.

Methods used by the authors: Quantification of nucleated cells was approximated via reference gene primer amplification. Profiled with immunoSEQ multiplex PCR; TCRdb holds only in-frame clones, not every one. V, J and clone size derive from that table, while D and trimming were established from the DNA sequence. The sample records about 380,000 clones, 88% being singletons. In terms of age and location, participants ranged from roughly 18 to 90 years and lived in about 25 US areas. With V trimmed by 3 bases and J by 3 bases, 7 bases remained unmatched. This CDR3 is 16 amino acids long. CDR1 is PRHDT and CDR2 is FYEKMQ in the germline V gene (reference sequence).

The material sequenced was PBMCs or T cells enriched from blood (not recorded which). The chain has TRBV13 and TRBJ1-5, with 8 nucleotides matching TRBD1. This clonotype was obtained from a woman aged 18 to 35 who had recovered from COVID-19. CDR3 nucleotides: TGTGCCAGCAGCTTGACAGGGGAAATGAACAATCAGCCCCAGCATTTT. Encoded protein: CASSLTGEMNNQPQHF.